The 18 T cell receptor beta chains reported below all come from one sample, sequenced in a study of PD-L1 blockade in urothelial cancer. Data came from immunoSEQ multiplex PCR; TCRdb stores just in-frame clones and leaves some out. The table shows some 65,000 clones, with approximately 81% occurring only once. As to time point: pretreatment peripheral blood. The sequencing here drew on PBMCs, taken around atezolizumab (anti-PD-L1) treatment. The origin of the receptors is a man between 65 and 79 years old with urothelial cancer.

This chain uses TRBV7-2 with TRBJ1-2; TRBD1 matches 7 bases. With 6 bases clipped from V and 7 bases from J, the junction kept 14 bases outside the gene matches. In germline, CDR1 is SGHTA, CDR2 FQGNSA. The CDR3 consists of 15 residues. The CDR3 nucleotides are TGTGCCAGCAGTTACAAGACAGGGTCTTTCTCTGGCTACACCTTC. Protein: CASSYKTGSFSGYTF. Full variable domain (missing parts from reference TRBV7-2 and TRBJ1-2): GAGVSQSPSNKVTEKGKDVELRCDPISGHTALYWYRQSLGQGLEFLIYFQGNSAPDKSGLPSDRFSAERTGGSVSTLTIQRTQQEDSAVYLCASSYKTGSFSGYTFGSGTRLTVV.

The chain joins TRBV6-6 to TRBJ2-7; D possibly corresponds to TRBD1 (6 bases). This CDR3 has 13 residues. Trimming shortened V by 2 bases and J by 3 bases, and 8 bases separated the two germline ends. Germline V gene lookup returns CDR1 MNHNY and CDR2 SVGAGI (reference sequence). The CDR3 coding sequence is TGTGCCAGCAGTTACAGGGGGATCTACGAGCAGTACTTC. This encodes CASSYRGIYEQYF.

This clone was picked up a small number of times. The rearrangement uses TRBV30 and TRBJ1-3, with D possibly TRBD1 on 6 matching bases. Germline loops: CDR1 GTSNPN, CDR2 SVGIG (reference sequence). Trimming removed 7 bases from V and 2 bases from J, with 9 bases in between. CDR3 length: 12 amino acids. CDR3 nucleotides: TGTGCCTTAGGGGGAACTGGAAACACCATATATTTT. It is translated as CALGGTGNTIYF. The variable domain in full, completed from reference TRBV30 and TRBJ1-3, reads SQTIHQWPATLVQPVGSPLSLECTVEGTSNPNLYWYRQAAGRGLQLLFYSVGIGQISSEVPQNLSASRPQDRQFILSSKKLLLSDSGFYLCALGGTGNTIYFGEGSWLTVV.

This chain uses TRBV11-3 with TRBJ1-1; D is perhaps TRBD1 (6 bases). This CDR3 comprises 13 residues. V was pared by 1 base and J by 8 bases, with 11 bases between. CDR1 and CDR2 (germline): SGHNT, YENEEA. This chain's CDR3 is CASSLVSTGEAFF. The CDR3 coding sequence is TGTGCCAGCAGCTTAGTGTCGACAGGAGAAGCTTTCTTT.

The table lists this clone with a few counts. This chain joins TRBV19 and TRBJ2-5; 7 positions match TRBD2. V lost 5 bases and J lost 0; bases outside the gene matches: 3. The CDR3 is made up of 14 amino acids. The germline CDR1 and CDR2 sequences are LNHDA and SQIVND (reference sequence). CDR3 amino acids: CASSSSGNQETQYF. The CDR3 nucleotides read TGTGCCAGTAGTTCCAGCGGGAACCAAGAGACCCAGTACTTC.

CDR3 coding DNA: TGTGCCAGCAGCGCTTTACCGGGAAAAACCTACGAGCAGTACTTC. Translation: CASSALPGKTYEQYF. V and J are TRBV9 and TRBJ2-7; D is perhaps TRBD2 (5 bases). CDR1 SGDLS and CDR2 YYNGEE come from the germline V gene. CDR3 length: 15 amino acids. The V gene lost 3 bases and the J gene lost 2 bases, with 15 bases spanning the gap.

This clone appeared once. The chain recombines TRBV30 with TRBJ2-5, with D possibly matching TRBD1 (8 bases). This CDR3 has 13 amino acids. CDR1 GTSNPN and CDR2 SVGIG come from the germline V gene (reference sequence). V was trimmed by 3 bases and J by 5 bases, leaving 13 bases between them. The CDR3 here is CAWSLQGGETQYF. The DNA for the CDR3 is TGTGCCTGGAGCTTACAGGGGGGGGAGACCCAGTACTTC.

The chain links TRBV5-1 to TRBJ2-7, with TRBD1 matching 9 bases. The V and J ends lost 4 bases and 3 bases, in that order; junction bases with no gene match: 8. Germline V CDR1 and CDR2: SGHRS, YFSETQ. This CDR3 is built from 15 residues. The CDR3 coding sequence is TGCGCCAGCAGCCAGGGACAGGGTCCTAACTACGAGCAGTACTTC. Its protein product is CASSQGQGPNYEQYF.

The chain combines TRBV5-5 with TRBJ2-5, with D possibly TRBD1 on 6 matching bases. Germline V gene lookup returns CDR1 SGHKS and CDR2 YYEKEE (reference sequence). V was trimmed by 3 bases and J by 1 base, leaving 13 bases between them. CDR3 length: 15 amino acids. CDR3: CASSWMGAPQETQYF. The CDR3 DNA sequence: TGTGCCAGCAGCTGGATGGGGGCGCCCCAAGAGACCCAGTACTTC.

The J gene is TRBJ1-2, the V gene TRBV27; 7 bases match TRBD1. Germline trimming cut 6 bases from V and 5 bases from J; bases unmatched to any gene: 12. The CDR3 length is 15 residues. Per germline, CDR1 MNHEY and CDR2 SMNVEV (reference sequence). In nucleotides, the CDR3 is TGTGCCAGCAGGACCTTGACAGGGTTGGTGTATGGCTACACCTTC. Encoded protein: CASRTLTGLVYGYTF.

As DNA, the CDR3 is TGTGCCAGCAGCTTAGCGGCACTAGCGGGAGTATTTGGGGCCAACGTCCTGACTTTC. As protein: CASSLAALAGVFGANVLTF. This rearrangement joins TRBV7-9 to TRBJ2-6; 11 positions match TRBD2. Germline trimming cut 0 bases from V and 3 bases from J; bases unmatched to any gene: 7. In germline, CDR1 is SEHNR, CDR2 FQNEAQ (reference sequence). The CDR3 loop spans 19 amino acids.

As regards this clone: The junction departs from the called germline gene at one end, perhaps through a read error. The chain recombines TRBV25-1 with TRBJ1-1, with D possibly being TRBD1 (5 bases). Per the germline V gene, CDR1 is MGHDK and CDR2 is SYGVNS. The CDR3 has 15 amino acids. The CDR3 DNA reads TGTGTCAGCAGTGAATGGGGGGGAGGGAACACTGAAGCTTTCTTT. Protein: CVSSEWGGGNTEAFF.

The rearrangement joins TRBV19 to TRBJ1-5, with TRBD1 matching over 7 bases. The CDR3 covers 13 residues. The germline CDR1 and CDR2 sequences are LNHDA and SQIVND (reference sequence). Trimming cost V 7 bases and J 6 bases; bases outside gene matches: 6. The CDR3 nucleotides are TGTGCCAGTACCTACGACAGGGCTCAGCCCCAGCATTTT. It translates to CASTYDRAQPQHF.

The chain joins TRBV7-6 to TRBJ2-7; 9 bases are a match to TRBD1. CDR1 is SGHVS and CDR2 is FNYEAQ in the germline V gene. The CDR3 contains 15 residues. V gave up 3 bases and J gave up 2 bases; unmatched junction bases: 5. CDR3 coding DNA: TGTGCCAGCAGCTTTGGACAGGGGTGGGCCTACGAGCAGTACTTC. Translation: CASSFGQGWAYEQYF.

The rearrangement uses TRBV7-3 and TRBJ1-5, with 9 bases lining up with TRBD1. Germline V lookup: CDR1 SGHTA, CDR2 FQGTGA. The CDR3 sequence is 20 residues long. The junction had 23 bases not matched to a gene; V was cut back by 5 bases and J by 6 bases. The CDR3 sequence is CASSAYLPGQGPLYGQPQHF. CDR3 DNA: TGTGCCAGCAGCGCATACCTTCCGGGACAGGGCCCCTTATACGGTCAGCCCCAGCATTTT.

This clone was found a few times. The chain is built from TRBV5-4 and TRBJ2-7; perhaps TRBD2 as D (6 bases). V lost 0 bases, J lost 4 bases, and 17 bases lay in between. Germline V gene lookup returns CDR1 SGHNT and CDR2 YYREEE (reference sequence). CDR3 length: 16 residues. Here the CDR3 reads CASSLGSGTLGYEQYF. DNA of the CDR3: TGTGCCAGCAGCTTGGGGTCGGGGACTCTCGGGTACGAGCAGTACTTC.

This chain joins TRBV6-1 and TRBJ2-7, with 8 bases that match TRBD1. V was pared by 0 bases and J by 4 bases, with 11 bases of the junction left unmatched. From germline, CDR1 is MNHNS and CDR2 SASEGT. This CDR3 is built from 17 residues. CDR3 in DNA: TGTGCCAGCAGTGAAGCTGGCGGACAGGGTAGGCGGTACGAGCAGTACTTC. Its protein is CASSEAGGQGRRYEQYF.

The rearrangement joins TRBV6-6 to TRBJ2-3; TRBD1 matches 7 bases. Trimming cost V 6 bases and J 4 bases; bases outside gene matches: 4. Germline assignment: CDR1 MNHNY and CDR2 SVGAGI (reference sequence). The CDR3 runs to 13 residues. The CDR3 sequence is CASRRQGSDTQYF. CDR3 nucleotide sequence: TGTGCCAGCAGGCGACAGGGCTCAGATACGCAGTATTTT.